This TCR beta chain was identified during a study of technical replicates of blood from several donors. This CDR3 is built from 15 residues. V dropped 5 bases and J dropped 0; count of bases not matched to a gene: 6. CDR1 SGDLS and CDR2 YYNGEE come from the germline V gene. Generated by immunoSEQ multiplex PCR, the TCRdb table keeps only in-frame clones and is missing some. The sample lists 50,000 to 65,000 clones; 92% were seen once. This TCR derives from a human donor in good health. Some clones in this sample may be carry-over from other donors' samples. This sequence joins TRBV9 and TRBJ1-2; 8 bases align to TRBD1. The material sequenced was PBMCs. CDR3 residues: CASRHGTGANYGYTF. DNA for the CDR3: TGTGCCAGCAGGCATGGGACAGGAGCTAACTATGGCTACACCTTC. The whole variable domain, remainder taken from reference TRBV9 and TRBJ1-2, is DSGVTQTPKHLITATGQRVTLRCSPRSGDLSVYWYQQSLDQGLQFLIQYYNGEERAKGNILERFSAQQFPDLHSELNLSSLELGDSALYFCASRHGTGANYGYTFGSGTRLTVV.